This T cell receptor beta chain appears in the sequencing data of a study of regulatory T cells in long-lasting Graves disease. The time point denotes: persistent/refractory GD, antithyroid drugs over 5 years with positive TRAb. The TCR library was made from RNA extracted from PBMCs. This CDR3 contains 15 residues. Germline CDR1 is LNHDA and CDR2 is SQIVND (reference sequence). V dropped 4 bases and J dropped 0 bases, with 7 bases sitting between them. TCR beta libraries were built with iRepertoire HTBI primers and Arm-PCR of CDR3 regions. Via MiXCR, TCRdb re-called the multiplex PCR reads, giving one row per CDR3 protein. The repertoire holds some 330,000 distinct CDR3 sequences, with roughly 24% as singletons. This clonotype occurred a few times.

The sequence derives from a woman aged 40 to 50 with Graves disease. This specimen was peripheral blood mononuclear cells (PBMCs), taken when the disease was refractory, from a patient treated with antithyroid drugs. The V gene is TRBV19, the J gene TRBJ2-6; D unclear. The CDR3 reads CASSTWASGANVLTF. For the CDR3, the DNA is TGTGCCAGTAGTACCTGGGCCTCTGGGGCCAACGTCCTGACTTTC.